This T cell receptor beta chain was sequenced for a study of blood T cell repertoires in COVID-19. The overall study: Sites in the United States, Italy and Spain provided acute and convalescent COVID-19 samples. From T cells, B-cell-depleted T cells, or PBMCs came the material, which was cDNA or gDNA.

Per the original methods: Estimated nucleated cell counts came from reference gene primer amplification. Sequencing used immunoSEQ multiplex PCR; TCRdb keeps in-frame clones, though not all of them. The DNA gave D and trimming, while V, J and clone size come from that table. The sample contains fewer than 75,000 clones, approximately 92% of which appear only once. Sequenced input: peripheral blood. The source of this sequence is a man in his fifties or sixties with active COVID-19.

CDR3 bases: TGTGCCAGCAGTGAGGGTTGGACTAGCGGGGGGGAGACCCAGTACTTC. Its protein product is CASSEGWTSGGETQYF. The chain recombines TRBV6-1 with TRBJ2-5; 14 bases fit TRBD2. This CDR3 is 16 amino acids long. Germline trimming cut 3 bases from V and 5 bases from J; bases unmatched to any gene: 5. Germline V gene lookup returns CDR1 MNHNS and CDR2 SASEGT.